These 28 T cell receptor beta chains were sequenced from one sample in a study of T-cell reconstitution after alpha-beta-depleted transplantation in children. Researchers prepared the TCRbeta library using unique molecular identifiers, the study reports. TCRdb analysed the PCR reads with MiXCR anew, one entry per CDR3 protein. The sample lists approximately 190,000 distinct CDR3 sequences; roughly 8.3% were seen once. Sequencing used PBMCs, mostly from graft donor cells, obtained 360 days after TCRalphabeta/CD19-depleted stem cell transplant. The source of these receptors is a male patient between 2 and 9 years old who had a stem cell transplant for acute myeloid leukemia, so the T cells may come from the graft donor.

The gene calls are TRBV29-1 and TRBJ2-1; D assignment may be TRBD1 or TRBD2 (5 bases each). Germline lookup yields CDR1 SQVTM and CDR2 ANQGSEA. V lost 7 bases and J lost 5, with 18 bases in between. CDR3 length: 14 residues. CDR3 nucleotide sequence: TGCAGCGCCCAGGGTAGGGTGGGGGACAATGAGCAGTTCTTC. Encoded protein: CSAQGRVGDNEQFF.

In its sample, this clonotype was seen many times. The rearrangement links TRBV10-3 to TRBJ2-7; 9 bases align to TRBD1. Trimming removed 7 bases from V and 2 bases from J; junction bases left unmatched: 9. The CDR3 is 15 residues long. Germline assignment: CDR1 ENHRY and CDR2 SYGVKD. CDR3 residues: CAITRTGECPYEQYV. CDR3 nucleotide sequence: TGTGCCATCACGCGGACAGGGGAGTGCCCCTACGAGCAGTACGTC.

This clonotype came up many times. The V and J genes are TRBV9 and TRBJ2-2; a possible D gene is TRBD2 (5 bases). CDR1 and CDR2 from the germline V gene are SGDLS and YYNGEE. V was cut by 1 base and J by 5 bases, with 9 bases left in between. CDR3 size: 14 residues. The CDR3 DNA follows: TGTGCCAGCAGCGTAAGGACTTATACCGGGGAGCTGTTTTTT. This encodes CASSVRTYTGELFF.

This rearrangement joins TRBV6-6 to TRBJ1-2; no clear D gene. This CDR3 contains 11 residues. Germline-derived CDR1 and CDR2 are MNHNY and SVGAGI (reference sequence). With 6 bases removed from V and 6 bases from J, the gap between germline ends came to 8 bases. As DNA, the CDR3 is TGTGCCAGCAGCCTTCTTCATGGCTACACCTTC. This encodes CASSLLHGYTF.

As to this clonotype: A much larger clonotype is one base distant, so this may be a read error. The rearrangement joins TRBV5-1 to TRBJ2-5; D is unresolved. The CDR3 contains 15 residues. Trimming pared 3 bases from V and 2 bases from J, leaving 14 bases between. The V gene's germline CDR1 is SGHRS and CDR2 YFSETQ. This chain's CDR3 is CASSSMPIWQETQYF. The CDR3 bases are TGCGCCAGCAGCTCGATGCCCATATGGCAAGAGACCCAGTACTTC.

The chain joins TRBV7-2 to TRBJ2-5; TRBD1 agrees at 8 bases. CDR1 and CDR2 from the germline V gene are SGHTA and FQGNSA. Losses at the gene ends were 5 bases for V and 5 bases for J; bases not matched to a gene: 7. This CDR3 is 14 amino acids long. This CDR3 is CASSRQGWSETQYF. As DNA, the CDR3 is TGTGCCAGCAGCCGACAGGGGTGGTCGGAGACCCAGTACTTC.

This clonotype has a count of ten or more. V gene TRBV7-2 combines with J gene TRBJ1-1; 7 bases agree with TRBD1. The CDR3 contains 15 residues. V was clipped by 5 bases and J by 4 bases; unmatched bases: 10. Germline CDR1 reads SGHTA; CDR2 reads FQGNSA. The chain's CDR3 is CASSAQQGRPTEAFF. As DNA, the CDR3 is TGTGCCAGCAGCGCCCAACAGGGGCGGCCCACTGAAGCTTTCTTT.

This clonotype has more than one count but fewer than ten. The V and J genes are TRBV12-3 or TRBV12-4 and TRBJ1-4; 9 bases map to TRBD1. CDR3 length: 17 residues. With V trimmed by 8 bases and J by 0 bases, 10 bases remained unmatched. CDR3: CASRQRTGVTTNEKLFF. The CDR3 DNA reads as TGTGCCAGCCGACAACGGACAGGGGTCACAACTAATGAAAAACTGTTTTTT.

Ten or more counts support this clonotype. CDR3 nucleotides: TGTGCCAGCAGCCCGCGGCCTCTAGCGGGCACAGATACGCAGTATTTT. Amino acids: CASSPRPLAGTDTQYF. The chain carries TRBV12-3 or TRBV12-4 and TRBJ2-3, with 7 bases identical to TRBD2. V lost 6 bases and J lost 1; bases outside the gene matches: 10. CDR3 length equals 16 residues.

In this sample, this clonotype turned up a few times. The chain is built from TRBV28 and TRBJ2-7; the D is unclear. The germline gives CDR1 MDHEN, CDR2 SYDVKM. The CDR3 runs to 15 residues. Trimming removed 5 bases at V and 2 bases at J, with 16 bases between. The CDR3 DNA sequence: TGTGCCAGCAGTCTGGACCACCTGGGGACCTACGAGCAGTACTTC. Protein sequence: CASSLDHLGTYEQYF.

This clonotype was detected ten times or more. The chain combines TRBV29-1 with TRBJ2-3; tentatively, D is TRBD2 (6 bases). Trimming shortened V by 5 bases and J by 3 bases, and 9 bases separated the two germline ends. This CDR3 comprises 12 residues. Germline values: CDR1 SQVTM, CDR2 ANQGSEA. The CDR3 nucleotides read TGCAGCGTTTTTCGGGGGACAGATACGCAGTATTTT. Translation gives CSVFRGTDTQYF.

This clonotype was detected many times. The chain uses TRBV6-2 or TRBV6-3 and TRBJ1-1; 9 bases align to TRBD1. CDR3 length: 14 amino acids. Germline assignment: CDR1 MNHEY and CDR2 SVGEGT. After removal of 2 bases from V and 8 bases from J, the junction contained 6 bases not matched to a gene. This chain's CDR3 is CASSYPDRGGEAFF. For the CDR3, the DNA is TGTGCCAGCAGTTACCCGGACAGGGGTGGAGAAGCTTTCTTT.

This clonotype was recorded a few times. CDR3: CASSLDGGLESDTQYF. In nucleotides, the CDR3 is TGTGCCAGCAGCTTAGACGGCGGACTAGAGTCAGATACGCAGTATTTT. The genes are TRBV11-3 and TRBJ2-3; 7 bases are a match to TRBD2. V shed 0 bases, J shed 4 bases, and the junction held 7 bases outside the gene matches. The CDR3 is made up of 16 amino acids. Germline-derived CDR1 and CDR2 are SGHNT and YENEEA.

The chain links TRBV12-3 or TRBV12-4 to TRBJ1-2; 10 bases agree with TRBD1. The CDR3 contains 14 residues. V trimming: 4 bases; J trimming: 4 bases; junction bases outside the gene matches: 3. CDR3 DNA sequence: TGTGCCAGCAGTTCCGACAGGGGGCTCTATGGCTACACCTTC. Its translation: CASSSDRGLYGYTF.

This clonotype occurred a few times. The rearrangement links TRBV10-3 to TRBJ2-1, with D perhaps being TRBD1 or TRBD2 (5 bases each). Germline CDR1 and CDR2: ENHRY and SYGVKD. The CDR3 has 11 residues. V lost 6 bases, J lost 8 bases, and 8 bases lay in between. Here the CDR3 reads CAIRGVDEQFF. CDR3 bases: TGTGCCATCAGGGGGGTTGATGAGCAGTTCTTC.

This clonotype was recorded at least ten times. The chain has TRBV10-2 and TRBJ1-1; TRBD1 might be the D (5 bases). The germline V gene has CDR1 WSHSY and CDR2 SAAADI. V lost 3 bases to trimming and J lost 6 bases, with 26 bases between them. The length of the CDR3 is 18 residues. CDR3 bases: TGCGCCAGCAGTGATGCCCTATATAGTGGGGCCAGTTTTCCTGAAGCTTTCTTT. Residues: CASSDALYSGASFPEAFF.

This clonotype occurred a few times. Compared with germline, one end of the junction differs, possibly owing to a read error. The rearrangement links TRBV20-1 to TRBJ2-6; 8 nucleotides agree with TRBD1. In germline, CDR1 is DFQATT, CDR2 SNEGSKA (reference sequence). This CDR3 contains 18 residues. CDR3 in DNA: TGCAGTGCTATCCCGACAGGGGCCCCCACCTCTAGGGCCAACGTCCTGACTTTC. Its protein product is CSAIPTGAPTSRANVLTF.

This clonotype was observed a handful of times. The chain combines TRBV20-1 with TRBJ1-5; TRBD1 aligns across 7 bases. This CDR3 has 13 amino acids. Germline CDR1 is DFQATT and CDR2 is SNEGSKA (reference sequence). The V segment lost 4 bases and the J segment 8 bases; nucleotides outside the gene matches: 8. The CDR3 nucleotides are TGCAGTGCTAAAGGGGGCGGAGTAGAGCCCCAGCATTTT. This encodes CSAKGGGVEPQHF.

V is TRBV25-1 and J is TRBJ2-3; D is unresolved. This CDR3 contains 15 residues. Germline CDR1 MGHDK, CDR2 SYGVNS. The ends were cut back, 1 base at V and 3 bases at J, with 11 bases in the middle. The CDR3, as DNA: TGTGCCAGCAGTGAATTTTTCGGGCAGACAGATACGCAGTATTTT. This translates into CASSEFFGQTDTQYF.

This clonotype was detected ten times or more. In DNA form, the CDR3 reads TGTGCCAGCAGTTCCTATCTGGAAAACATTCAGTACTTC. This sequence encodes CASSSYLENIQYF. The chain recombines TRBV12-3 or TRBV12-4 with TRBJ2-4, with D unresolved. This CDR3 contains 13 residues. Trimming took 4 bases from V and 5 from J, leaving 9 bases between them.

This chain links TRBV2 with TRBJ2-3, with D uncertain. The length of the CDR3 is 13 residues. The V and J ends lost 7 bases and 1 base respectively, with 9 bases between them. The germline gives CDR1 SNHLY, CDR2 FYNNEI. CDR3 sequence reads: CASTVPRTDTQYF. CDR3 sequence (DNA): TGTGCCAGCACAGTCCCTCGCACAGATACGCAGTATTTT.

This chain uses TRBV4-3 with TRBJ1-5; D unresolved. The germline V gene encodes CDR1 LGHNA and CDR2 YSLEER. The ends were cut back, 0 bases at V and 8 bases at J, with 14 bases in the middle. The CDR3 runs 15 residues. The DNA of the CDR3 is TGCGCCAGCAGCCAAGATATGAGGTTTTCGGAGCCCCAGCATTTT. Translated: CASSQDMRFSEPQHF.

The chain couples TRBV4-3 to TRBJ2-7; D is perhaps TRBD2 (6 bases). The V end was cut by 4 bases, the J end by 7 bases, with 14 bases between. CDR3 length: 13 amino acids. Germline V gene sequence: CDR1 LGHNA, CDR2 YSLEER. The CDR3 reads CASSRTLAREQYF. CDR3 sequence (DNA): TGCGCCAGCAGCCGGACCCTAGCGAGGGAGCAGTACTTC.

This clonotype was seen more than once but under ten times. The rearrangement uses TRBV20-1 and TRBJ1-4, with D possibly being TRBD1 (5 bases). Germline assignment: CDR1 DFQATT and CDR2 SNEGSKA (reference sequence). There are 12 residues in the CDR3. CDR3: CSVWGGFEKLFF. CDR3 DNA: TGCAGCGTGTGGGGGGGTTTTGAAAAACTGTTTTTT.

The CDR3 region is CASSVPGLSQPEAFF. The CDR3 bases are TGTGCCAGCAGTGTACCCGGACTGTCCCAGCCTGAAGCTTTCTTT. This chain connects TRBV25-1 to TRBJ1-1; no firm D call. The CDR3 contains 15 residues. Between the trimmed V and J ends, which lost 4 bases and 6 bases, there was a span of 18 bases. Germline-derived CDR1 and CDR2 are MGHDK and SYGVNS.

This clonotype was found a few times. V gene TRBV14 combines with J gene TRBJ2-2, with TRBD1 as a possible D gene (6 bases). Germline-derived CDR1 and CDR2 are SGHDN and FVKESK. CDR3 length: 17 amino acids. Trimming stripped 4 bases from V and 6 bases from J, with 21 bases between. The CDR3 nucleotides are TGTGCCAGCAGCCGCAAACCCTGGACAGTTCGAGCCGGGGAGCTGTTTTTT. It is translated as CASSRKPWTVRAGELFF.

In this sample, this clonotype turned up a few times. The gene calls are TRBV20-1 and TRBJ2-7; D unresolved. CDR3 length equals 15 residues. Germline values: CDR1 DFQATT, CDR2 SNEGSKA (reference sequence). Trimming took 6 bases from V and 5 from J, leaving 23 bases between them. CDR3 bases: TGCAGTGCCACCCTGCTTCCGGCAGTTAGGGACGAGCAGTACTTC. The encoded protein is CSATLLPAVRDEQYF.

The chain employs TRBV5-1 and TRBJ2-1; D is possibly TRBD1 or TRBD2 (5 bases each). This CDR3 contains 14 residues. Germline assignment: CDR1 SGHRS and CDR2 YFSETQ. The V and J ends lost 0 bases and 9 bases respectively, with 13 bases between them. The DNA of the CDR3 is TGCGCCAGCAGCTTGGCCCCAGGGACCCGTGAGCAGTTCTTC. It is translated as CASSLAPGTREQFF. Full variable domain (rest looked up from reference TRBV5-1 and TRBJ2-1): KAGVTQTPRYLIKTRGQQVTLSCSPISGHRSVSWYQQTPGQGLQFLFEYFSETQRNKGNFPGRFSGRQFSNSRSEMNVSTLELGDSALYLCASSLAPGTREQFFGPGTRLTVL.